One sample yielded the 11 T cell receptor beta chains listed below, sequenced in a study of preoperative IRX-2 immunotherapy in early breast cancer. Generated by immunoSEQ multiplex PCR, the TCRdb table keeps only in-frame clones and is missing some. Among tens of thousands of clones listed, over 75% were seen once. Indicated treatment: preoperative locoregional IRX-2 cytokine immunotherapy. The sample in question was lymph node tissue, obtained after IRX-2 immunotherapy. Receptors were obtained from a human donor with breast cancer.

The gene calls are TRBV18 and TRBJ2-2; a possible D gene is TRBD2 (5 bases). The germline V gene encodes CDR1 KGHSH and CDR2 LQKENI. The CDR3 contains 14 residues. V was cut by 2 bases and J by 4 bases, with 8 bases left in between. The CDR3 coding sequence is TGTGCCAGCTCACCAAGCGGACCCACCGGGGAGCTGTTTTTT. This translates into CASSPSGPTGELFF.

J is TRBJ1-2 and V is TRBV28; no reliable D call. Germline CDR1 reads MDHEN; CDR2 reads SYDVKM. The CDR3 contains 16 residues. Trimming cost V 5 bases and J 1 base, with 17 bases left between them. The CDR3 DNA is TGTGCCAGCAGTGATTACCGAGCGAGACTTAACTATGGCTACACCTTC. It specifies CASSDYRARLNYGYTF.

This rearrangement joins TRBV6-1 to TRBJ2-1; D uncertain. This CDR3 region has 13 residues. V lost 1 base and J lost 10, with 11 bases in between. The germline gives CDR1 MNHNS, CDR2 SASEGT. Here the CDR3 DNA reads TGTGCCAGCAGTGAAGTGGTAGGGATCGAGCAGTTCTTC. Protein sequence: CASSEVVGIEQFF.

The rearrangement joins TRBV6-7 to TRBJ2-1, with D uncertain. TRBV6-7 is designated an ORF whose function remains uncertain. The CDR3 length is 16 residues. The V end was cut by 5 bases, the J end by 6 bases, with 20 bases between. The CDR3 coding sequence is TGTGCCAGCAGTGAATTTATCATGGTAGCACCCAATGAGCAGTTCTTC. Its protein is CASSEFIMVAPNEQFF.

This rearrangement joins TRBV15 to TRBJ1-5; 7 positions agree with TRBD1. The CDR3 runs to 14 residues. CDR1 is LNHNV and CDR2 is YYDKDF in the germline V gene (reference sequence). The V segment lost 2 bases and the J segment 5 bases; nucleotides outside the gene matches: 3. DNA for the CDR3: TGTGCCACCAGCAGACGGGACAGTTATCAGCCCCAGCATTTT. Protein: CATSRRDSYQPQHF.

The sample holds a few counts of this clone. This chain connects TRBV1 to TRBJ2-1; the tabulated D call, TRBD1, remains unverified against the DNA. TRBV1 is an annotated pseudogene. The CDR3 totals 15 residues. The CDR3 region is CASSKDRGVGNEQFF. For the CDR3, the DNA is TGCGCCAGCAGCAAGGACAGGGGGGTAGGCAATGAGCAGTTCTTC.

This clone was recorded a few times. The CDR3 DNA is TGCGCCAGCAGCCAAGTTCGGGGGGGCTCTAATGAGCAGTTCTTC. It translates to CASSQVRGGSNEQFF. The rearrangement links TRBV23-1 to TRBJ2-1; 8 bases fit TRBD2. TRBV23-1 is placed among ORFs of uncertain function. Germline trimming cut 6 bases from V and 7 bases from J; bases unmatched to any gene: 11. There are 15 residues in the CDR3.

The chain recombines TRBV6-7 with TRBJ2-7; the match to TRBD1 covers 12 bases. TRBV6-7 is placed among ORFs of uncertain function. J was trimmed by 5 bases and V by 2 bases; bases with no gene match: 4. This CDR3 contains 15 residues. Written as DNA, the CDR3 is TGTGCCAGCAGTTACCAGGGGGACAGGGGGCACGAGCAGTACTTC. As protein: CASSYQGDRGHEQYF.

This chain joins TRBV6-8 and TRBJ1-5; no firm D call. Germline assignment: CDR1 MNHGY and CDR2 SAAAGT. CDR3 length equals 16 residues. V lost 5 bases and J lost 2, with 16 bases in between. The CDR3 DNA reads as TGTGCCAGCAGTACTCCTTGGGAGGCTGGCAATCAGCCCCAGCATTTT. This encodes CASSTPWEAGNQPQHF.

This clone has just one count. The chain carries TRBV11-3 and TRBJ2-3; D might be TRBD2 (7 bases). Germline V gene sequence: CDR1 SGHNT, CDR2 YENEEA. The CDR3 length is 17 residues. The V end was cut by 6 bases, the J end by 0 bases, with 19 bases between. The CDR3 coding sequence is TGTGCCAGCAGTCTAATCGGCGGGGGCCTCAGCACAGATACGCAGTATTTT. Its protein product is CASSLIGGGLSTDTQYF.

The chain uses TRBV22-1 and TRBJ2-5; the table names TRBD2, a call not compared with the DNA. TRBV22-1 is deemed a pseudogene. This CDR3 has 14 residues. Written as DNA, the CDR3 is TGTGCCAGCCAAACGGATAGAGGGAAAGAGACCCAGTACTTC. This sequence encodes CASQTDRGKETQYF.